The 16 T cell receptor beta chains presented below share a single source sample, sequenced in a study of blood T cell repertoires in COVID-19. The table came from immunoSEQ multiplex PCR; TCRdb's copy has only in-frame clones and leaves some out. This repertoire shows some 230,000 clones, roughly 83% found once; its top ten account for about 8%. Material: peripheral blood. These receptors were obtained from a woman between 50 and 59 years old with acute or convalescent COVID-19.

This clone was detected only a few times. CDR3 amino acids: CASSDGLIYEQYF. CDR3 nucleotide sequence: TGTGCCAGCAGCGACGGACTCATCTACGAGCAGTACTTC. The rearrangement uses TRBV5-6 and TRBJ2-7, with D perhaps TRBD2 (5 bases). The V gene's germline CDR1 is SGHDT and CDR2 YYEEEE. The V end lost 4 bases, the J end lost 3 bases, and 11 bases lay between the germline ends. This CDR3 region has 13 residues.

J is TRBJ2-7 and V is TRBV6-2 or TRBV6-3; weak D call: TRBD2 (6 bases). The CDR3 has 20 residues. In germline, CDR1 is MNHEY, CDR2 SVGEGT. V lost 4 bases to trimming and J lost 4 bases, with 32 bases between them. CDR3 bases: TGTGCCAGCAGTTCCGCGGAGCCCAGGACTACGTTTTATTTAGTGTACGAGCAGTACTTC. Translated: CASSSAEPRTTFYLVYEQYF.

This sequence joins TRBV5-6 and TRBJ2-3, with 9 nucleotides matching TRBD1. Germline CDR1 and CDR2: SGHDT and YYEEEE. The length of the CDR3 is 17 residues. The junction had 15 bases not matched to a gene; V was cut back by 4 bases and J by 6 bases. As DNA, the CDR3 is TGTGCCAGCAGCCCCAAACCCGGGACAGGGCTCTGGGATACGCAGTATTTT. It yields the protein CASSPKPGTGLWDTQYF.

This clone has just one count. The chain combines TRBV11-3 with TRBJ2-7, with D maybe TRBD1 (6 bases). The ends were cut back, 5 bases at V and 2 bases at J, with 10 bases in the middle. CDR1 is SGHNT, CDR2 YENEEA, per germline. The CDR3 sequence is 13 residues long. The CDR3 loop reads CASSPRGTYEQYF. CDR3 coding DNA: TGTGCCAGCAGCCCCAGGGGTACCTACGAGCAGTACTTC.

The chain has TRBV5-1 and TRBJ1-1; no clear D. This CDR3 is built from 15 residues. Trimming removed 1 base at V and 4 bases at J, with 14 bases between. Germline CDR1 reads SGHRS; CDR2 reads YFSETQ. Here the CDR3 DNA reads TGCGCCAGCAGCTTGTCCGGAAGTACAGCCACTGAAGCTTTCTTT. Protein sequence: CASSLSGSTATEAFF.

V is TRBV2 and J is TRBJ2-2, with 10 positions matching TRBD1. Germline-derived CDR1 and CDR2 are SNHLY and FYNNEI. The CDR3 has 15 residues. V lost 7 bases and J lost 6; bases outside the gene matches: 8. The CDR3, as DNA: TGTGCCAGCAAAGGACAGGGGGGTTTGGCCGGGGAGCTGTTTTTT. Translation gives CASKGQGGLAGELFF.

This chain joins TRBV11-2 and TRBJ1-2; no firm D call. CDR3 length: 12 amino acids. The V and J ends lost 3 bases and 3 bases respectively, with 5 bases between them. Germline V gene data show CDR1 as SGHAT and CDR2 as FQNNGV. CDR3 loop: CASSFGDYGYTF. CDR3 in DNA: TGTGCCAGCAGCTTCGGGGACTATGGCTACACCTTC.

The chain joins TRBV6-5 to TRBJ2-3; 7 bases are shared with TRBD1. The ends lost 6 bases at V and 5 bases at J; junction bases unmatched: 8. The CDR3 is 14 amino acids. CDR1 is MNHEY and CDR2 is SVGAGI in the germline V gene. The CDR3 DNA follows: TGTGCCAGCAGACGAGACAGGGAGTTAGATACGCAGTATTTT. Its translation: CASRRDRELDTQYF.

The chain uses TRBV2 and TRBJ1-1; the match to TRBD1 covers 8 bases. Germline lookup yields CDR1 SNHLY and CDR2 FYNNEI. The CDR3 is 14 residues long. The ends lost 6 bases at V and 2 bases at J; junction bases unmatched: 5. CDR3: CASRSDRGNTEAFF. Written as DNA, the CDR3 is TGTGCCAGCAGGTCCGACAGGGGTAACACTGAAGCTTTCTTT.

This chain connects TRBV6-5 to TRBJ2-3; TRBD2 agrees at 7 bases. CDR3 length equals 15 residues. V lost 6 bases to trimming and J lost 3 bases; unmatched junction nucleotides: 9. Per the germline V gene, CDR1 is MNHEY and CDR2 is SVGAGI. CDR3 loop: CASREAGVVTDTQYF. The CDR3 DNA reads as TGTGCCAGCAGAGAGGCGGGAGTAGTAACAGATACGCAGTATTTT.

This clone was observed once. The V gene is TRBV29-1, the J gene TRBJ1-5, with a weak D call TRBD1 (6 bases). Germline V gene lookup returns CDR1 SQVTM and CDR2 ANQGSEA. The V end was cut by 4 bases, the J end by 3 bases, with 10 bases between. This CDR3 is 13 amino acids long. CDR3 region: CSVAAGVNQPQHF. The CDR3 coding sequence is TGCAGCGTTGCAGCAGGGGTCAATCAGCCCCAGCATTTT.

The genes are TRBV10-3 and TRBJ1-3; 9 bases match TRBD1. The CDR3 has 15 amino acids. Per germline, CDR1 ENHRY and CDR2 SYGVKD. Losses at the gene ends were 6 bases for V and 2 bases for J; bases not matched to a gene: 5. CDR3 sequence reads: CAIREQGAAGNTIYF. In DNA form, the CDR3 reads TGTGCCATCAGAGAACAGGGGGCAGCTGGAAACACCATATATTTT.

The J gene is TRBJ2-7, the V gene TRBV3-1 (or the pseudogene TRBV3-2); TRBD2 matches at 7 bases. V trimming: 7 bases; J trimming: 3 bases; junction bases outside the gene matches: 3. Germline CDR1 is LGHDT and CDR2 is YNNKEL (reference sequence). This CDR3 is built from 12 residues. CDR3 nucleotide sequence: TGTGCCAGCACGACGGGAGGCTACGAGCAGTACTTC. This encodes CASTTGGYEQYF.

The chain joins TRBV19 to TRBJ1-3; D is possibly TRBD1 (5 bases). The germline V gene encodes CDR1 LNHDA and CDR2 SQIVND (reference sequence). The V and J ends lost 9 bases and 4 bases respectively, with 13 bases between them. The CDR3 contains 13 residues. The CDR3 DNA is TGTGCCAGATCGGGGGAGGTCGGAAACACCATATATTTT. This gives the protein CARSGEVGNTIYF. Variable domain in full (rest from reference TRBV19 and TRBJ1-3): DGGITQSPKYLFRKEGQNVTLSCEQNLNHDAMYWYRQDPGQGLRLIYYSQIVNDFQKGDIAEGYSVSREKKESFPLTVTSAQKNPTAFYLCARSGEVGNTIYFGEGSWLTVV.

The CDR3 sequence is CASSEFGRGRTEAFF. CDR3 bases: TGTGCCAGCAGTGAATTTGGCAGGGGACGCACTGAAGCTTTCTTT. The chain is built from TRBV25-1 and TRBJ1-1; TRBD1 might be the D (6 bases). V shed 1 base and J shed 4 bases, with 13 bases lying between them. CDR3 length: 15 residues. Germline CDR1 and CDR2: MGHDK and SYGVNS.

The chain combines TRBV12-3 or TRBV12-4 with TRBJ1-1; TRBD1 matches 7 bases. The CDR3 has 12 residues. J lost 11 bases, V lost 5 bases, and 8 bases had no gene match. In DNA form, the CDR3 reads TGTGCCAGCAGTCCCTATGACAGGGCTGCTTTCTTT. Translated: CASSPYDRAAFF.